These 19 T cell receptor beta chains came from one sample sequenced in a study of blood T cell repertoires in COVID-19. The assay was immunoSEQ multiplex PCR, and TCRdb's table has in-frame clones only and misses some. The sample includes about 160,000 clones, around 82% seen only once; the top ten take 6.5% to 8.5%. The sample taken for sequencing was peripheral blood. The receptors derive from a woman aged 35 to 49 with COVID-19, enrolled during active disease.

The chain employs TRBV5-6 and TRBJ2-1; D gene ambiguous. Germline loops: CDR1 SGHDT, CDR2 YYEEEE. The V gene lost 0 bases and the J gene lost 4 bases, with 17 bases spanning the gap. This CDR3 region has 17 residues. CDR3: CASSLVGGSPVYNEQFF. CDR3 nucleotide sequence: TGTGCCAGCAGCTTGGTGGGTGGTAGCCCGGTATACAATGAGCAGTTCTTC.

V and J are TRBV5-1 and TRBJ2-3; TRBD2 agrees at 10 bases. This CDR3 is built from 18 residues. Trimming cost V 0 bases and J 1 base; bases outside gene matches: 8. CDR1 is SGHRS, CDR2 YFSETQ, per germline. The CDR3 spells CASSLALGGTSGTDTQYF. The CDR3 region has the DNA TGCGCCAGCAGCTTGGCCCTCGGCGGGACTAGCGGCACAGATACGCAGTATTTT.

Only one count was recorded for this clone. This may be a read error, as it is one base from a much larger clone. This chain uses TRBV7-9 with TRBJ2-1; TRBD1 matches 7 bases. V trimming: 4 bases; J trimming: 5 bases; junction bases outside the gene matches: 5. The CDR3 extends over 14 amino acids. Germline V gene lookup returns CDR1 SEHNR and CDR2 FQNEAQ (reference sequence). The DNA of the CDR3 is TGTGCCAGCAGCTACCGGGACAGCAACAATGAGCAGTTCTTC. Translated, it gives CASSYRDSNNEQFF.

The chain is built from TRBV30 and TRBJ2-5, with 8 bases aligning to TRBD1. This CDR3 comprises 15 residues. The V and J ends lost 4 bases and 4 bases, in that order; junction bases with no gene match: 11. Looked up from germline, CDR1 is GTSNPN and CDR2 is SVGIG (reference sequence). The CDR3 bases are TGTGCCTGGAATCGTGGACAGGGATCTAGAGAGACCCAGTACTTC. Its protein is CAWNRGQGSRETQYF.

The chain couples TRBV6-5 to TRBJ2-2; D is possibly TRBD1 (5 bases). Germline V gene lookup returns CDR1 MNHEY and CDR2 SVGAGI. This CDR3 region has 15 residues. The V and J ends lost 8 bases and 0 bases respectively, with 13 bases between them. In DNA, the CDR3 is TGTGCCAGCCTAAGGGGTGGGGCGAACACCGGGGAGCTGTTTTTT. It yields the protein CASLRGGANTGELFF.

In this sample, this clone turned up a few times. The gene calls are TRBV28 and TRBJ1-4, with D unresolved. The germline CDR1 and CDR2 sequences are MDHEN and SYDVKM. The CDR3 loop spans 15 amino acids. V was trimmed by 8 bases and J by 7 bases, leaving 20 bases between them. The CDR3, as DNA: TGTGCCAGCGCTCCCTCCGGGAGCGGAGCTGAAAAACTGTTTTTT. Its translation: CASAPSGSGAEKLFF.

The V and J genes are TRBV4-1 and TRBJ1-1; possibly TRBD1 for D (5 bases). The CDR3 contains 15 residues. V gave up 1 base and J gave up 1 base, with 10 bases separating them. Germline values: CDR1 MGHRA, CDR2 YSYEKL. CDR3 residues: CASSQVNRQNTEAFF. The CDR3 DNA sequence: TGCGCCAGCAGCCAAGTCAACAGGCAGAACACTGAAGCTTTCTTT.

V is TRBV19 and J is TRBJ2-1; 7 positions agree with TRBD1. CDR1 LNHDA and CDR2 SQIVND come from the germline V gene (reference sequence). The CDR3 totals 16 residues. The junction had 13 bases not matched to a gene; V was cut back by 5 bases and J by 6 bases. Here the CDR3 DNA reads TGTGCCAGTAGTCTCTGGACAGGACCGCCTTCCAATGAGCAGTTCTTC. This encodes CASSLWTGPPSNEQFF.

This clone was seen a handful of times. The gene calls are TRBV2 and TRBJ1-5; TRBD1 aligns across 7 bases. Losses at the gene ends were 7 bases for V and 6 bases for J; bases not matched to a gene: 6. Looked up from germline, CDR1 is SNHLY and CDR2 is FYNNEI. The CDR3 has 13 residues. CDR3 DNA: TGTGCCAGCACCACAGGGGAGGTTCAGCCCCAGCATTTT. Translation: CASTTGEVQPQHF.

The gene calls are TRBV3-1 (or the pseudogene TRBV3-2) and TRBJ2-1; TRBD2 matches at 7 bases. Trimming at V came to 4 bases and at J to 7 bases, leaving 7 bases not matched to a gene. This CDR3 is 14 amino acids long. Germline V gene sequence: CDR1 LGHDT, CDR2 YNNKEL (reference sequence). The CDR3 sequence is CASSLAGAKNEQFF. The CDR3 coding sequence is TGTGCCAGCAGCCTTGCGGGAGCTAAGAATGAGCAGTTCTTC.

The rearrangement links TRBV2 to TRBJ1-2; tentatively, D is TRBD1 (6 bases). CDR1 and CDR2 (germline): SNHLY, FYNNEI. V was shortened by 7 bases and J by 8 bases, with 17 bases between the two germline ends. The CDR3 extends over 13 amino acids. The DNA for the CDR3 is TGTGCCAGCATGTCCGGACAGTTCTTGGGCTACACCTTC. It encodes CASMSGQFLGYTF.

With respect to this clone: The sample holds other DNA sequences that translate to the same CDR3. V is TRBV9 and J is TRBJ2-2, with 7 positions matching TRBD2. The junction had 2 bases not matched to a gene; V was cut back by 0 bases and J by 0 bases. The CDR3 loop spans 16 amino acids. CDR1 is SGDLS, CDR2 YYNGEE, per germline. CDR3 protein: CASSVVAGANTGELFF. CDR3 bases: TGTGCCAGCAGCGTAGTCGCGGGAGCGAACACCGGGGAGCTGTTTTTT.

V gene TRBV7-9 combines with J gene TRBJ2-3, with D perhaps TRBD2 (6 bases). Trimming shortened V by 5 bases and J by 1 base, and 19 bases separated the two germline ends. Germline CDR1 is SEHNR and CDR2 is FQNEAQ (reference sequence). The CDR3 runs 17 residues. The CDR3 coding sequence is TGTGCCAGCAGCCCCCCGTGGGGGGTTAGCGGCACAGATACGCAGTATTTT. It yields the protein CASSPPWGVSGTDTQYF.

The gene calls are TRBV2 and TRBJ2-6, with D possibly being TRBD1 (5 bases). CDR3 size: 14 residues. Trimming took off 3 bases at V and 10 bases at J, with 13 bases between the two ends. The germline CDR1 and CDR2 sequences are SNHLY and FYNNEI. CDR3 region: CASSDVRGRNVLTF. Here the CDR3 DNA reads TGTGCCAGCAGTGATGTAAGGGGAAGGAACGTCCTGACTTTC. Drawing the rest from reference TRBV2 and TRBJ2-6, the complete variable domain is EPEVTQTPSHQVTQMGQEVILRCVPISNHLYFYWYRQILGQKVEFLVSFYNNEISEKSEIFDDQFSVERPDGSNFTLKIRSTKLEDSAMYFCASSDVRGRNVLTFGAGSRLTVL.

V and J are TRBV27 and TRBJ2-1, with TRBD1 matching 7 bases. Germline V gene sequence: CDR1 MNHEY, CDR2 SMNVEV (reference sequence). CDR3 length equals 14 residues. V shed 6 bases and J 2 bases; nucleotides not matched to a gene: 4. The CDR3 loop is CASRKGATYNEQFF. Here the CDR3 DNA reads TGTGCCAGCAGGAAGGGGGCGACCTACAATGAGCAGTTCTTC.

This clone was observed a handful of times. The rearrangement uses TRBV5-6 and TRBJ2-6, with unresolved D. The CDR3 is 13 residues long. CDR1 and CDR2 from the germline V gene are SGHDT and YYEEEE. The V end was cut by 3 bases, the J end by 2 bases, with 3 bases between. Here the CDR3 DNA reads TGTGCCAGCAGCTCCGCTGGGGCCAACGTCCTGACTTTC. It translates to CASSSAGANVLTF.

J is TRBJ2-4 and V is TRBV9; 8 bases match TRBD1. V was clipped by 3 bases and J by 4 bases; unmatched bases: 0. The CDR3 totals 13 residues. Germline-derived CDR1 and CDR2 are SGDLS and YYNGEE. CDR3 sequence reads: CASSGQGKNIQYF. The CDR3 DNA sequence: TGTGCCAGCAGCGGACAGGGGAAAAACATTCAGTACTTC.

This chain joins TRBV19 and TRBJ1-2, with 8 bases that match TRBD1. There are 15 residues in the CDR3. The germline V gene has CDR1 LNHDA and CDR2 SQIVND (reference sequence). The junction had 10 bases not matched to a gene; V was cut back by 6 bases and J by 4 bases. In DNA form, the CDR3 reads TGTGCCAGTAGACCAACAGGGACAGGTACCTATGGCTACACCTTC. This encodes CASRPTGTGTYGYTF.

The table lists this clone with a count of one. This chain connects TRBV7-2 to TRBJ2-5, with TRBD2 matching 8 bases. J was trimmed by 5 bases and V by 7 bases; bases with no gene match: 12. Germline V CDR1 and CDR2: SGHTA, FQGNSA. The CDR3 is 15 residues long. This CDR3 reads CASTLHSGRVETQYF. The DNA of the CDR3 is TGTGCCAGCACCCTCCACAGCGGGAGAGTGGAGACCCAGTACTTC.